The clone carrying this T cell receptor beta chain was counted between two and nine times. Its antigen is not known. V was clipped by 3 bases and J by 8 bases, with 17 bases between them. Germline V gives CDR1 SQVTM, CDR2 ANQGSEA. The CDR3 is 15 amino acids. This record comes from a study of shared clonotypes between healthy human individuals. Points from the study as a whole: The expectation was that sequencing depth would affect clonotype sharing among donors.

Deep-level settings were used for running the assay. In the authors' methods: Filtering differed since immunoSEQ provided only junctions, with no quality scores. The method was immunoSEQ multiplex PCR; TCRdb's version includes in-frame clones alone and lacks a portion of them. V, J and clone size are taken as reported in that table, and D and trimming were inferred from the DNA itself. The table lists some 2,000,000 clones, 90% to 95% of them singletons. The donor cohort consisted entirely of Caucasian adults residing in Nashville, Tennessee. The sample comprised naive CD4+ T cells sorted from blood. Subset described: CD45RA+ positively selected. The genes are TRBV29-1 and TRBJ1-6, with D perhaps TRBD1 (5 bases). The receptor's source is a man in his late teens or twenties in good health. Here the CDR3 DNA reads TGCAGCGTTGATGCCGGTGGGGACCTTCATTCACCCCTCCACTTT. Residues: CSVDAGGDLHSPLHF.